Reported below is one TCR beta chain. This sample was taken from a study of T cells in Graves' hyperthyroidism and ophthalmopathy. This CDR3 is 15 amino acids long. Germline CDR1 is MNHNS and CDR2 is SASEGT. The CDR3 regions of TCR beta were amplified from RNA transcripts. In the first-round RT-PCR of the TCR CDR3, the HTBI primer set was used. Using its own MiXCR run on the multiplex PCR reads, TCRdb lists one record per CDR3 protein. Of about 380,000 distinct CDR3 sequences in the sample, approximately 12% were seen once. The receptor's source is a man aged 25 to 45 with Graves' hyperthyroidism that later progressed to Graves' ophthalmopathy. J is TRBJ2-5 and V is TRBV6-1, with TRBD1 matching 8 bases. Sequenced sample: blood. This chain's CDR3 is CAAGQGQPALETQYF. The CDR3 nucleotides are TGTGCTGCCGGACAGGGACAACCGGCGTTGGAGACCCAGTACTTC.